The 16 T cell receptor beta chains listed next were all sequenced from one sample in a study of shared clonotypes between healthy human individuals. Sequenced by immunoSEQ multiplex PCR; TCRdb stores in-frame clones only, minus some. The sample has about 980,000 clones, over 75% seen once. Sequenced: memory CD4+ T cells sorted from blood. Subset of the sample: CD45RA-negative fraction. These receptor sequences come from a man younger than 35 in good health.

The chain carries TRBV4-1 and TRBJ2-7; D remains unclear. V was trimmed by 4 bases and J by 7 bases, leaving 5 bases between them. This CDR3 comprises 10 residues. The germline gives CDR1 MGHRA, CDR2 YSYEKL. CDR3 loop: CASSPLEQYF. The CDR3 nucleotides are TGCGCCAGCAGCCCCCTAGAGCAGTACTTC.

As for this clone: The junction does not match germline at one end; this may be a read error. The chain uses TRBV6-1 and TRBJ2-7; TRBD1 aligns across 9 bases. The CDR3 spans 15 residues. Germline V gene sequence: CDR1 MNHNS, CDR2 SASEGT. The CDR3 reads CASRTLGQGSYEQYF. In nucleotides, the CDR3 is TGTGCTAGCAGAACTTTGGGACAGGGCTCCTACGAGCAGTACTTC.

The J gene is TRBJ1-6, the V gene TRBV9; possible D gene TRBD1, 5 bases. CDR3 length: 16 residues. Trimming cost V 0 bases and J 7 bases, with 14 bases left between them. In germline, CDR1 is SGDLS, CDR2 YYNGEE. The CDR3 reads CASSVGAQGINSPLHF. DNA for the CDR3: TGTGCCAGCAGCGTAGGAGCCCAGGGTATCAATTCACCCCTCCACTTT.

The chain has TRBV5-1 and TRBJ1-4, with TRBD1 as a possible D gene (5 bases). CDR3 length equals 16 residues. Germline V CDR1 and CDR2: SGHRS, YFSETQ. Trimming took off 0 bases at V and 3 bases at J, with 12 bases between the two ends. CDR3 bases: TGCGCCAGCAGCTTGGGGACTGGGGGTTCTAATGAAAAACTGTTTTTT. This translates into CASSLGTGGSNEKLFF.

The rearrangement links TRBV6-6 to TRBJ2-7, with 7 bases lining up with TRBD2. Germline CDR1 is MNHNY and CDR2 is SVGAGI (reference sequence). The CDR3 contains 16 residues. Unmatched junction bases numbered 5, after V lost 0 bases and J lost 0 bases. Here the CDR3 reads CASSYSGGGSSYEQYF. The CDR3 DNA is TGTGCCAGCAGTTACTCGGGCGGGGGTAGCTCCTACGAGCAGTACTTC.

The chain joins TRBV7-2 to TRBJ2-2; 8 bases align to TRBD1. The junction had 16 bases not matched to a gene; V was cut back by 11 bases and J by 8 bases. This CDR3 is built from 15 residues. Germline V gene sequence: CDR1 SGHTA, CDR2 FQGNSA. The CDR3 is CASRTRVRTGGELFF. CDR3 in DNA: TGTGCCTCTCGGACCCGGGTCCGGACAGGGGGGGAGCTGTTTTTT.

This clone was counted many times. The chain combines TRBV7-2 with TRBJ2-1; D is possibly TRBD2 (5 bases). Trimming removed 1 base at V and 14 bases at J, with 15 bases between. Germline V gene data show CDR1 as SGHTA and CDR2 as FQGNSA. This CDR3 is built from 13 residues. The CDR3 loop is CASSLEFSGSKFF. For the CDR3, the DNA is TGTGCCAGCAGCTTAGAGTTTTCGGGGTCGAAGTTCTTC.

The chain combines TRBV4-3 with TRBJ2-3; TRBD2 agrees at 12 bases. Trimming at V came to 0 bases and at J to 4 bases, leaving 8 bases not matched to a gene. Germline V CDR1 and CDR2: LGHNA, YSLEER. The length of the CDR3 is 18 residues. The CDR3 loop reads CASSQDSVGLAGSDTQYF. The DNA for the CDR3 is TGCGCCAGCAGCCAAGATTCTGTAGGACTAGCGGGATCAGATACGCAGTATTTT.

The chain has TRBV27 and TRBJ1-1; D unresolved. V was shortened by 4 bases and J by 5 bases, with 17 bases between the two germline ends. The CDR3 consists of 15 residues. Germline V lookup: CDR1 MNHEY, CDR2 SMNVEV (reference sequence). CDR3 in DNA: TGTGCCAGCAGTTGGGGATTTCGGGCGGGGACTGAAGCTTTCTTT. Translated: CASSWGFRAGTEAFF.

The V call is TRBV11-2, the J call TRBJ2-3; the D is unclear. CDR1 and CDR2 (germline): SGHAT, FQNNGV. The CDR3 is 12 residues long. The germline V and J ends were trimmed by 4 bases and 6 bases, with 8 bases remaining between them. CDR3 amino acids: CASSSLLDTQYF. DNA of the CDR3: TGTGCCAGCAGCTCCCTCTTGGATACGCAGTATTTT.

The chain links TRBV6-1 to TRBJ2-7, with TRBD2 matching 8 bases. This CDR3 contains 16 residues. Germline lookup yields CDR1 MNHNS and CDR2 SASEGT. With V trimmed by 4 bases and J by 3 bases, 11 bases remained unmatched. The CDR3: CASSGRGKAGDYEQYF. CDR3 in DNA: TGTGCCAGCAGTGGGCGGGGGAAAGCGGGAGACTACGAGCAGTACTTC.

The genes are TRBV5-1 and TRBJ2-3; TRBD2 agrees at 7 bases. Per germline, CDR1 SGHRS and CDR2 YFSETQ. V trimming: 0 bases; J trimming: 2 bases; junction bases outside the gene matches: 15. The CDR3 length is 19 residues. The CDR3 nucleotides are TGCGCCAGCAGCTTGGCCCTTTTTCCATTGCGGGGGAACACAGATACGCAGTATTTT. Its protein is CASSLALFPLRGNTDTQYF.

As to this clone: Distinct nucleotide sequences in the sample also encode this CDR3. CDR3 region: CASSPSRDQPQHF. The DNA of the CDR3 is TGTGCCAGCTCACCTTCCAGGGATCAGCCCCAGCATTTT. The rearrangement links TRBV18 to TRBJ1-5; TRBD1 is a possible D gene (5 bases). This CDR3 comprises 13 residues. Germline values: CDR1 KGHSH, CDR2 LQKENI. Trimming stripped 3 bases from V and 5 bases from J, with 8 bases between.

In nucleotides, the CDR3 is TGCGCCAGCAGCCAAGATCTTTCAGGGGGACGGGGCTACACCTTC. Translated, it gives CASSQDLSGGRGYTF. This chain connects TRBV4-1 to TRBJ1-2, with TRBD1 identical over 7 bases. Unmatched junction bases numbered 9, after V lost 0 bases and J lost 8 bases. This CDR3 spans 15 amino acids. Germline V lookup: CDR1 MGHRA, CDR2 YSYEKL.

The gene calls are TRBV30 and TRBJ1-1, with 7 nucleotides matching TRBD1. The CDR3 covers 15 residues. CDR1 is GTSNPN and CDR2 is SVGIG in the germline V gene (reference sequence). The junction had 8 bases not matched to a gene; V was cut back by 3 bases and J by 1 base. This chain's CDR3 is CAWRDPGQANTEAFF. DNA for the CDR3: TGTGCCTGGAGGGACCCCGGACAGGCGAACACTGAAGCTTTCTTT.

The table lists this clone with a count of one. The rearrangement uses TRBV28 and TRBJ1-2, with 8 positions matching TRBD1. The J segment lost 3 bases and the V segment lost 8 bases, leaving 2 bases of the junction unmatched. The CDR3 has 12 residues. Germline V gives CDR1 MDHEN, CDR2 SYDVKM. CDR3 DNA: TGTGCCAGCCACAGGGGGTACTATGGCTACACCTTC. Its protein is CASHRGYYGYTF.